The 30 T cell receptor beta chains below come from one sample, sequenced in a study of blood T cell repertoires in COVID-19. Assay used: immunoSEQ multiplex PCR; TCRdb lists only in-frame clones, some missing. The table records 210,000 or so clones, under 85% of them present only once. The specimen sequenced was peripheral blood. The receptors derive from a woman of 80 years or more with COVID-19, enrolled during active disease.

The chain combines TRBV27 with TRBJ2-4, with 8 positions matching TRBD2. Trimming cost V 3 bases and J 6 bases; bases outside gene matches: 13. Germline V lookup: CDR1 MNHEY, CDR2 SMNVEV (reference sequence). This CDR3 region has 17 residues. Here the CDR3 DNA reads TGTGCCAGCAGTTTTGCCAGCGGGAGAGCTGGGGGAAACATTCAGTACTTC. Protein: CASSFASGRAGGNIQYF.

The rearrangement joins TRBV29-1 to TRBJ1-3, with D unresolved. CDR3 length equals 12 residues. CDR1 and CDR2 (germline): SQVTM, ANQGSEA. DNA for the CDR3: TGCGGCTCGAGGAGCTCTGGAAACACCATATATTTT. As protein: CGSRSSGNTIYF. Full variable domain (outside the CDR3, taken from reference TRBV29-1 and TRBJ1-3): SAVISQKPSRDICQRGTSLTIQCQVDSQVTMMFWYRQQPGQSLTLIATANQGSEATYESGFVIDKFPISRPNLTFSTLTVSNMSPEDSSIYLCGSRSSGNTIYFGEGSWLTVV.

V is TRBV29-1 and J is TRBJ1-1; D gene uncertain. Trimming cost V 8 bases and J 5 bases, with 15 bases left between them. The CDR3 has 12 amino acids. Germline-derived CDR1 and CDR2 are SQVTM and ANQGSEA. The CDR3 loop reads CSFSRGNTEAFF. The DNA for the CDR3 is TGCAGCTTCAGCCGAGGGAATACTGAAGCTTTCTTT.

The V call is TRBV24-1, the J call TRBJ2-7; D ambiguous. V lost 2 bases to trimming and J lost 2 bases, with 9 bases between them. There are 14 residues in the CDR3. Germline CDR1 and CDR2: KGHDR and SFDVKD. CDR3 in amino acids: CATSDSPDTYEQYF. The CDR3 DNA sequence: TGTGCCACCAGTGATTCACCAGATACCTACGAGCAGTACTTC.

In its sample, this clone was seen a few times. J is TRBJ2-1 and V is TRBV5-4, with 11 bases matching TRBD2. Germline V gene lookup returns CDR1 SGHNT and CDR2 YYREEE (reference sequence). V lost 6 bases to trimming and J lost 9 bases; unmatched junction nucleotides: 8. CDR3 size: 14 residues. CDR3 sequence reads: CASKPTSGGGEQFF. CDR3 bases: TGTGCCAGCAAACCAACTAGCGGGGGTGGTGAGCAGTTCTTC.

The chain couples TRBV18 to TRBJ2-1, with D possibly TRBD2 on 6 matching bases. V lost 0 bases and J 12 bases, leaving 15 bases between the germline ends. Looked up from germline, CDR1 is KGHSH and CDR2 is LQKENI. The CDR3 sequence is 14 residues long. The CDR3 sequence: CASSPPGRQLGQFF. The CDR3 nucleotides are TGTGCCAGCTCACCACCGGGGAGGCAGCTGGGGCAGTTCTTC.

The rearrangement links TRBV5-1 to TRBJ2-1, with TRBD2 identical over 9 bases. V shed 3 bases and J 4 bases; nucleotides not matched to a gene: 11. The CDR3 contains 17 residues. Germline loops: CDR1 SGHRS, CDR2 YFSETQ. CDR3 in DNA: TGCGCCAGCAGCTCTCTGGTAACAGCGGGAGGTTACAATGAGCAGTTCTTC. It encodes CASSSLVTAGGYNEQFF.

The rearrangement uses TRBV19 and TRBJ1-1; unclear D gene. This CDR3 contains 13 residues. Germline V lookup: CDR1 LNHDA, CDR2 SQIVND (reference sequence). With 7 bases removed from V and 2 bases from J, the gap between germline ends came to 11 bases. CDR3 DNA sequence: TGTGCCAGTAAGACACGTACTAACACTGAAGCTTTCTTT. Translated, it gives CASKTRTNTEAFF. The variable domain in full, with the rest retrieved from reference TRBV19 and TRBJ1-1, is DGGITQSPKYLFRKEGQNVTLSCEQNLNHDAMYWYRQDPGQGLRLIYYSQIVNDFQKGDIAEGYSVSREKKESFPLTVTSAQKNPTAFYLCASKTRTNTEAFFGQGTRLTVV.

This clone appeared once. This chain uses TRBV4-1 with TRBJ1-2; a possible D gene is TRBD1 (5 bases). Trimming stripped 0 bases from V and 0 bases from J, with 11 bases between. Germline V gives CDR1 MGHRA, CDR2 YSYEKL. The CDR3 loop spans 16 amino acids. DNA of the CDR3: TGCGCCAGCAGCCAAGATTCCGGGGGTTCTAACTATGGCTACACCTTC. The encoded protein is CASSQDSGGSNYGYTF.

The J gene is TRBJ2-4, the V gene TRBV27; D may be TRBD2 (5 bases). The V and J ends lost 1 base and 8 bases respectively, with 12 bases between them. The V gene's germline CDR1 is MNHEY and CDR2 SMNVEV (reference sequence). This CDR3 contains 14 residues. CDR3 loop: CASSLFGRGDIQYF. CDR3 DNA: TGTGCCAGCAGTTTATTTGGTCGGGGTGACATTCAGTACTTC.

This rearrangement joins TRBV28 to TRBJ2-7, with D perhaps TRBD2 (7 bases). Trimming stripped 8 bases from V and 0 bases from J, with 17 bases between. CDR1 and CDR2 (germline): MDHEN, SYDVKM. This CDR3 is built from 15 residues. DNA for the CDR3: TGTGCCAGCCGGTGGGGGGGGCAAAGCTCCTACGAGCAGTACTTC. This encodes CASRWGGQSSYEQYF. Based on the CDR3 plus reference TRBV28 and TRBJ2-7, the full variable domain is DVKVTQSSRYLVKRTGEKVFLECVQDMDHENMFWYRQDPGLGLRLIYFSYDVKMKEKGDIPEGYSVSREKKERFSLILESASTNQTSMYLCASRWGGQSSYEQYFGPGTRLTVT.

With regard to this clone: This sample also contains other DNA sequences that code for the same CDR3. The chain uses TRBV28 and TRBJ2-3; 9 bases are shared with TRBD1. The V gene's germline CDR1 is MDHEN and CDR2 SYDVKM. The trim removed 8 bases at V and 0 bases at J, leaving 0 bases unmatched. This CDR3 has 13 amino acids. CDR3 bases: TGTGCCAGCGGACAGGGGAGCACAGATACGCAGTATTTT. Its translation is CASGQGSTDTQYF.

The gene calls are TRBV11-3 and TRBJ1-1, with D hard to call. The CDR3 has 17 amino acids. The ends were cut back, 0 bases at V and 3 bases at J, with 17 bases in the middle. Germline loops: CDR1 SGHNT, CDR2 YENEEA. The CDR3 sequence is CASSLDLSGLGDTEAFF. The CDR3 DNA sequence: TGTGCCAGCAGCTTAGACCTTTCGGGGTTAGGTGACACTGAAGCTTTCTTT.

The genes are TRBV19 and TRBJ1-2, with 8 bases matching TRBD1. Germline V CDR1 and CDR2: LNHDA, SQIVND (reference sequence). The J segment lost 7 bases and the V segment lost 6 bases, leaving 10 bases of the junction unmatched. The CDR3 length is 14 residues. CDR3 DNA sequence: TGTGCCAGTAGGAGCGGACAGGGAAGGATTGGCTACACCTTC. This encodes CASRSGQGRIGYTF.

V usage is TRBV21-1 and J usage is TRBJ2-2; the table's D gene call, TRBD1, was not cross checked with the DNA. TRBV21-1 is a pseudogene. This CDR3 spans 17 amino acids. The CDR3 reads CASTPRYEQGCTGELFF. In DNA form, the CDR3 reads TGTGCCAGCACCCCGAGATATGAACAGGGGTGTACCGGGGAGCTGTTTTTT.

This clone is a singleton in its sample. The CDR3 protein is CASRSSGGSLLFF. CDR3 sequence (DNA): TGTGCCAGCAGATCCAGCGGGGGGTCTCTCTTGTTCTTC. The V and J genes are TRBV27 and TRBJ2-1; 9 bases are a match to TRBD2. V was pared by 6 bases and J by 15 bases, with 12 bases of the junction left unmatched. Germline V gene data show CDR1 as MNHEY and CDR2 as SMNVEV (reference sequence). This CDR3 contains 13 residues.

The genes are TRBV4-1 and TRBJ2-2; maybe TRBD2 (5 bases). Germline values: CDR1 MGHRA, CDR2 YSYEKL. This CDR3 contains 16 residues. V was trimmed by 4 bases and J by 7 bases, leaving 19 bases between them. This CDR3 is CASSRPEAYGVGELFF. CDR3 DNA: TGCGCCAGCAGCCGGCCGGAGGCCTACGGGGTCGGGGAGCTGTTTTTT.

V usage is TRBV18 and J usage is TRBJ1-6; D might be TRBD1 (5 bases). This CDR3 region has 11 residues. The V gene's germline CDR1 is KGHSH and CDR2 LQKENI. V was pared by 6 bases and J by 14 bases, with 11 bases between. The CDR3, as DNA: TGTGCCAGCTCCCCGGGGGGGGCCCTCCACTTT. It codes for CASSPGGALHF.

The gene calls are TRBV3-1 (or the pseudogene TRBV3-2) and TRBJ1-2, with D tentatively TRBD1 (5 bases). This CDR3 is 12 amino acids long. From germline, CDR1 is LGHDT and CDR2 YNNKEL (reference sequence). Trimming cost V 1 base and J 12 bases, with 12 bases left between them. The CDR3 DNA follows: TGTGCCAGCAGCCAAGGGACATCCCCTCACACCTTC. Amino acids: CASSQGTSPHTF.

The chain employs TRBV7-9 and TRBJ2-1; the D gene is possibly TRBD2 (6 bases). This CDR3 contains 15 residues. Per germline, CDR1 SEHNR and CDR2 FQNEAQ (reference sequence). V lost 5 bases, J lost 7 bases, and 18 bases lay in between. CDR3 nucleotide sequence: TGTGCCAGCAGCCCTATATCCACTAGCCTTAATGAGCAGTTCTTC. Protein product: CASSPISTSLNEQFF. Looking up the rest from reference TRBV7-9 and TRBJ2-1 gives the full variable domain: DTGVSQNPRHKITKRGQNVTFRCDPISEHNRLYWYRQTLGQGPEFLTYFQNEAQLEKSRLLSDRFSAERPKGSFSTLEIQRTEQGDSAMYLCASSPISTSLNEQFFGPGTRLTVL.

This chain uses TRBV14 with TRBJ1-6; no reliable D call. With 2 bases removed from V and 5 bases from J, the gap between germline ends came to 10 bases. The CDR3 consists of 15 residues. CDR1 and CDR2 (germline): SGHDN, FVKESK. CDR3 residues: CASSQMTTDNSPLHF. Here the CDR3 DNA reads TGTGCCAGCAGCCAAATGACAACTGATAATTCACCCCTCCACTTT.

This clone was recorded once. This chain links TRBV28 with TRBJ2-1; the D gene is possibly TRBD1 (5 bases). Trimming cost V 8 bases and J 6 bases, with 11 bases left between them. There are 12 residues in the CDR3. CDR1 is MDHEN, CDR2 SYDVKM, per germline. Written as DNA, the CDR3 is TGTGCCAGCCTACGACAGACCAATGAGCAGTTCTTC. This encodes CASLRQTNEQFF.

The CDR3 DNA follows: TGTGCCAGTAGTATAACAGGGGGGGCCGGGGAGCTGTTTTTT. Translation: CASSITGGAGELFF. The chain uses TRBV19 and TRBJ2-2, with TRBD1 as a possible D gene (8 bases). Trimming left V 2 bases short and J 6 bases short, with 10 bases between. The CDR3 has 14 residues. The germline CDR1 and CDR2 sequences are LNHDA and SQIVND (reference sequence).

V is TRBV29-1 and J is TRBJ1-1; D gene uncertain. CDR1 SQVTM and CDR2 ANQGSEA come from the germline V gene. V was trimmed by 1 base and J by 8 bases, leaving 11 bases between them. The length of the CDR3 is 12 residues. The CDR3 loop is CSVEVREVEAFF. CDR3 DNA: TGCAGCGTTGAAGTGCGTGAGGTAGAAGCTTTCTTT.

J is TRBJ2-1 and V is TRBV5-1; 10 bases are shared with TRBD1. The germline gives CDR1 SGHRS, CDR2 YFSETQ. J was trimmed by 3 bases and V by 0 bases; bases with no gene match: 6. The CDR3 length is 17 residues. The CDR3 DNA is TGCGCCAGCAGCTTGGGGGGGACAGGGGTTATCTACAATGAGCAGTTCTTC. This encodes CASSLGGTGVIYNEQFF.

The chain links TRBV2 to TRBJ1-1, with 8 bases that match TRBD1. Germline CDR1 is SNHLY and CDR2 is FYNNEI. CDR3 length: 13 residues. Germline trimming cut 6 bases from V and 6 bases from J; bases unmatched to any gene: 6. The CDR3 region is CASRTGVIPEAFF. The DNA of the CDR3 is TGTGCCAGCAGGACAGGGGTAATCCCTGAAGCTTTCTTT.

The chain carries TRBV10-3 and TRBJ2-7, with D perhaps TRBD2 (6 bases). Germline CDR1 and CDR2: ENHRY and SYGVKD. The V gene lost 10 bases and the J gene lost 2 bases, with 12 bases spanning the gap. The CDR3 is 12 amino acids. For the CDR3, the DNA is TGTGCCACATCCGGGGGAGCCTACGAGCAGTACTTC. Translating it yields CATSGGAYEQYF.

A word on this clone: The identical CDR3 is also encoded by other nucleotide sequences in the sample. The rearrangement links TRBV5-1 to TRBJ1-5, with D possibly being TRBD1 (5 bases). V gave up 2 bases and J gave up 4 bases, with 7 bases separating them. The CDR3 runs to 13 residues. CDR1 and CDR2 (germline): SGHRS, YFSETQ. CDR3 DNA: TGCGCCAGCAGCTTCTCAGGGAATCAGCCCCAGCATTTT. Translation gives CASSFSGNQPQHF.

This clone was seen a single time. DNA of the CDR3: TGTGCCAGCAGCCCCGGGACAGGGGGCCTCGGGTGGTACTTC. It is translated as CASSPGTGGLGWYF. The chain links TRBV3-1 (or the pseudogene TRBV3-2) to TRBJ2-7; TRBD1 aligns across 12 bases. V gave up 4 bases and J gave up 12 bases; unmatched junction bases: 10. The CDR3 loop spans 14 amino acids. The germline V gene encodes CDR1 LGHDT and CDR2 YNNKEL (reference sequence).

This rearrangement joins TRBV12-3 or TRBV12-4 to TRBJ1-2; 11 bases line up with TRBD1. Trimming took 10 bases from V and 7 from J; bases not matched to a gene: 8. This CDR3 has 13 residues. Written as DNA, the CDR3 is TGTGCCAACAGACTCGGGACAGGGGGTGGCTACACCTTC. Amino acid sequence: CANRLGTGGGYTF.